The 8 T cell receptor beta chains in this list originate from one sample, sequenced in a study of shared clonotypes between healthy human individuals. Assay: immunoSEQ multiplex PCR; the TCRdb copy retains only in-frame clones and omits some. The sample contains 2 million to 2.5 million clones, 90% to 96% of which appear only once. Sequenced: naive CD4+ T cells sorted from blood. The sample's subset: CD45RA+ positively selected. Every receptor here comes from a man younger than 30 in good health.

The rearrangement links TRBV5-1 to TRBJ2-7; 9 nucleotides align to TRBD2. This CDR3 comprises 15 residues. CDR1 SGHRS and CDR2 YFSETQ come from the germline V gene. The junction had 6 bases not matched to a gene; V was cut back by 5 bases and J by 0 bases. CDR3 nucleotides: TGCGCCAGCAGGATTCTAGCGGGGACCTCCTACGAGCAGTACTTC. Translated, it gives CASRILAGTSYEQYF.

The chain carries TRBV6-1 and TRBJ2-5; 10 bases map to TRBD2. This CDR3 is built from 18 residues. The V segment lost 2 bases and the J segment 5 bases; nucleotides outside the gene matches: 14. Germline CDR1 reads MNHNS; CDR2 reads SASEGT. The CDR3 region is CASSEKGIAGGPRETQYF. The CDR3 DNA follows: TGTGCCAGCAGTGAAAAGGGGATAGCGGGGGGACCCCGGGAGACCCAGTACTTC.

The V call is TRBV18, the J call TRBJ1-2, with a possible D match to TRBD1 (6 bases). The CDR3 consists of 15 residues. Looked up from germline, CDR1 is KGHSH and CDR2 is LQKENI. Between the trimmed V and J ends, which lost 6 bases and 8 bases, there was a span of 22 bases. DNA for the CDR3: TGTGCCAGCTCCCGCCTTGGGGGGCAAAAGGAGGGCTACACCTTC. Translation gives CASSRLGGQKEGYTF.

The table lists this clone with a count of one. This chain joins TRBV5-1 and TRBJ2-7, with 11 positions matching TRBD2. The CDR3 runs to 16 residues. Germline CDR1 SGHRS, CDR2 YFSETQ. V was clipped by 3 bases and J by 4 bases; unmatched bases: 9. The CDR3 is CASSSLTSGSQYEQYF. CDR3 sequence (DNA): TGCGCCAGCAGCTCCCTCACTAGCGGGAGTCAGTACGAGCAGTACTTC.

The chain uses TRBV2 and TRBJ2-2; 9 bases fit TRBD1. The CDR3 spans 16 residues. Germline V lookup: CDR1 SNHLY, CDR2 FYNNEI. V lost 8 bases to trimming and J lost 2 bases; unmatched junction nucleotides: 9. As DNA, the CDR3 is TGTGCCAGCTCAAGAGAGACAGGGGGTAACACCGGGGAGCTGTTTTTT. It yields the protein CASSRETGGNTGELFF.

J is TRBJ1-1 and V is TRBV6-5; D remains unclear. The CDR3 is made up of 14 amino acids. From germline, CDR1 is MNHEY and CDR2 SVGAGI. V lost 0 bases to trimming and J lost 6 bases, with 11 bases between them. CDR3 residues: CASSYSRVSAEAFF. Here the CDR3 DNA reads TGTGCCAGCAGTTACTCGAGGGTTTCGGCTGAAGCTTTCTTT.

V and J are TRBV30 and TRBJ2-2, with D perhaps TRBD2 (6 bases). Trimming pared 2 bases from V and 9 bases from J, leaving 13 bases between. The CDR3 contains 13 residues. From germline, CDR1 is GTSNPN and CDR2 SVGIG (reference sequence). In DNA form, the CDR3 reads TGTGCCTGGAGTCCCGGGAGTTTGAGGGAGCTGTTTTTT. Protein product: CAWSPGSLRELFF.

This chain joins TRBV29-1 and TRBJ2-5; TRBD2 matches 14 bases. Germline CDR1 and CDR2: SQVTM and ANQGSEA. The CDR3 contains 14 residues. V trimming: 4 bases; J trimming: 5 bases; junction bases outside the gene matches: 3. CDR3 DNA sequence: TGCAGCGTTGCCTGGACTAGCGGGGGGGAGACCCAGTACTTC. This codes for CSVAWTSGGETQYF.